This T cell receptor beta chain was observed in a study of T cell changes during pregnancy in multiple sclerosis. This clone was seen more than once but under ten times. The germline gives CDR1 SGHVS, CDR2 FNYEAQ. The CDR3 is 14 residues long. The junction had 0 bases not matched to a gene; V was cut back by 0 bases and J by 6 bases. Sequencing was performed with immunoSEQ multiplex PCR; in TCRdb, only in-frame clones are kept and a portion is missing. The sample includes around 79,000 clones, about 90% seen only once; the top ten take 0.4% to 0.6%. Sequenced here: CD4+ T cells from peripheral blood mononuclear cells, sampled in the second trimester of pregnancy. The chain combines TRBV7-6 with TRBJ2-2; 8 bases fit TRBD2. The TCR sequence derives from a female donor with multiple sclerosis, enrolled in a pregnancy study. The CDR3 protein is CASSLARGAGELFF. In nucleotides, the CDR3 is TGTGCCAGCAGCTTAGCGCGGGGGGCCGGGGAGCTGTTTTTT. Looking up the rest from reference TRBV7-6 and TRBJ2-2 gives the full variable domain: GAGVSQSPRYKVTKRGQDVALRCDPISGHVSLYWYRQALGQGPEFLTYFNYEAQQDKSGLPNDRFSAERPEGSISTLTIQRTEQRDSAMYRCASSLARGAGELFFGEGSRLTVL.